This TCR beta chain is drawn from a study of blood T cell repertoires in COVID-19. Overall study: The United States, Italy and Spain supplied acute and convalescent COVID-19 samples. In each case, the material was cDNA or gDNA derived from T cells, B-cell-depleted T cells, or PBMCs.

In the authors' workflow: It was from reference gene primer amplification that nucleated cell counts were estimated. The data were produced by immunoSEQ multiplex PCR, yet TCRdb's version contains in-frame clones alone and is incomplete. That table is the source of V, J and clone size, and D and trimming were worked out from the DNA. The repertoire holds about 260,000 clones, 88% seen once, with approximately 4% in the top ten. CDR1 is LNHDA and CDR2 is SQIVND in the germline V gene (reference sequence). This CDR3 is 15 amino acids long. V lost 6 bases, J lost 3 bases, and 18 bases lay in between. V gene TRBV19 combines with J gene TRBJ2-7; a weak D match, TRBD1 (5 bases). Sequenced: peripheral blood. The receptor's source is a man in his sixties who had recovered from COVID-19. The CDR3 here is CASRVVGDSGYEQYF. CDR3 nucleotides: TGTGCCAGTAGGGTAGTAGGAGACAGTGGCTACGAGCAGTACTTC. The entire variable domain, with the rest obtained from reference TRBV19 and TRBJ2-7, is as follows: DGGITQSPKYLFRKEGQNVTLSCEQNLNHDAMYWYRQDPGQGLRLIYYSQIVNDFQKGDIAEGYSVSREKKESFPLTVTSAQKNPTAFYLCASRVVGDSGYEQYFGPGTRLTVT.